This T cell receptor beta chain derives from a study of blood T cell repertoires in COVID-19. Overall study context: Spain, Italy and the United States supplied samples that represented acute and convalescent COVID-19. Nucleic acid was either cDNA or gDNA, and it came from T cells, B-cell-depleted T cells, or PBMCs.

In its sample, this clone was seen once. CDR1 MNHEY and CDR2 SMNVEV come from the germline V gene (reference sequence). The length of the CDR3 is 14 residues. Trimming left V 5 bases short and J 2 bases short, with 13 bases between. The table came from immunoSEQ multiplex PCR; TCRdb's copy has only in-frame clones and leaves some out. The sample gives 150,000 to 200,000 clones, 89% of which show up once; under 2% is in the top ten. Sequencing used peripheral blood. This sequence joins TRBV27 and TRBJ2-7, with no clear D. The receptor comes from a man in his late teens or twenties who had recovered from COVID-19. The CDR3 nucleotides are TGTGCCAGCAGTCCCACGACCAGGACCTACGAGCAGTACTTC. Residues: CASSPTTRTYEQYF.